The sequence of this TCR beta chain was determined in a study of naive and memory T cell subsets. Overall study results and limits: TCR transcript changes with activation or differentiation may affect this RNA method.

A UMI-containing oligonucleotide was joined by 3' ligation to the TCR cDNA template. Whole-blood samples were 2 to 3 ml of peripheral blood from healthy adult volunteers. Unsorted total RNA, roughly 1 to 1000 ng, was DNase treated before reverse transcription. Trimming removed 4 bases from V and 2 bases from J; junction bases left unmatched: 3. Per the germline V gene, CDR1 is DFQATT and CDR2 is SNEGSKA (reference sequence). The CDR3 totals 15 residues. The SP2 primer and nested alpha and beta constant region primers amplified ligated cDNA in four rounds. Reverse transcription of blood and skin TCR RNA was primed at alpha and beta constant regions. TCRdb re-called the 5' RACE reads with MiXCR, one entry per CDR3 protein. The sample shows about 48,000 distinct CDR3 sequences, approximately 4.8% of them seen only once. This clonotype was seen only a few times. What it binds is unknown.

This TCR derives from a female donor in good health. V is TRBV20-1 and J is TRBJ2-6; 9 positions match TRBD1. The CDR3 DNA reads TGCAGTGCTAACCGGGACAGGGCTGGGGCCAACGTCCTGACTTTC. It is translated as CSANRDRAGANVLTF.